This is a list of T cell receptor beta chains from one sample in a study of blood T cells in healthy people across ages. TCRdb re-called the 5' RACE reads with MiXCR, one entry per CDR3 protein. The sample carries about 640,000 distinct CDR3 sequences, 25% to 30% recorded once. Sequencing was done on a sample of blood. These receptors came from a woman aged 80 or over in good health. Both conserved end residues are part of each CDR3. D genes are given only for firm matches. Clone size is shown for a subset of rows, as once, few, many or a class of expanded clone.

d_call clone_size j_call v_call cdr3_aa cdr3_nt
NA many TRBJ2-4 TRBV30 CAWGRGGSGNIQYF TGTGCCTGGGGGAGGGGGGGGTCTGGTAACATTCAGTACTTC
TRBD1 many TRBJ2-7 TRBV12-3/TRBV12-4 CASSFLSRFGTGGRIGYEQYF TGTGCCAGCAGTTTCCTATCCAGATTCGGGACAGGGGGCCGTATAGGGTACGAGCAGTACTTC
NA NA TRBJ1-4 TRBV5-1 CASSLNPILATNEKLFF TGCGCCAGCAGCTTGAATCCCATCCTGGCAACTAATGAAAAACTGTTTTTT
TRBD1 many TRBJ2-7 TRBV20-1 CSARAGGFYEQYF TGCAGTGCTAGAGCAGGGGGCTTCTACGAGCAGTACTTC
NA NA TRBJ1-3 TRBV29-1 CSVDMASSSGNTIYF TGCAGCGTTGATATGGCGAGCTCCTCTGGAAACACCATATATTTT
NA many TRBJ2-3 TRBV5-1 CASSGLTNTQYF TGCGCCAGCAGTGGGCTCACGAATACGCAGTATTTT
TRBD2 many TRBJ2-3 TRBV4-3 CASSARGGEDTQYF TGCGCCAGCAGCGCGCGGGGGGGCGAAGATACGCAGTATTTT
NA many TRBJ2-6 TRBV20-1 CSAEPSGSGANVLTF TGCAGTGCTGAACCGTCGGGCTCTGGGGCCAACGTCCTGACTTTC
NA few TRBJ2-3 TRBV29-1 CSERTGDTQYF TGCAGCGAGAGAACAGGGGATACGCAGTATTTT
NA NA TRBJ1-5 TRBV27 CAGGGGISNQPQHF TGTGCCGGAGGTGGGGGGATTAGCAATCAGCCCCAGCATTTT
NA many TRBJ2-3 TRBV15 CATSRDRLGQGYF TGTGCCACCAGCAGAGATCGGTTGGGCCAGGGGTATTTT
TRBD2 many TRBJ2-5 TRBV20-1 CSALTSGTWGQYF TGCAGTGCCCTGACTAGCGGGACTTGGGGGCAGTACTTC
NA few TRBJ1-1 TRBV5-6 CASSLHGWDNTEAFF TGTGCCAGCAGCCTTCACGGGTGGGATAACACTGAAGCTTTCTTT
TRBD1 many TRBJ1-4 TRBV6-6 CASSYSGTGGEKLFF TGTGCCAGCAGTTACTCCGGGACAGGGGGAGAAAAACTGTTTTTT
NA many TRBJ2-7 TRBV6-5 CASSYSTPSSYNEQYF TGTGCCAGCAGTTACTCGACACCTAGCTCCTACAATGAGCAGTACTTC
NA many TRBJ2-7 TRBV12-3/TRBV12-4 CASSLGLRGYEQYF TGTGCCAGCAGTTTAGGGCTGAGGGGCTACGAGCAGTACTTC
NA many TRBJ2-1 TRBV7-2 CASSRPGATYNEQFF TGTGCCAGCAGCCGCCCAGGGGCCACCTACAATGAGCAGTTCTTC
NA NA TRBJ1-2 TRBV7-2 CASSSRQGPRYGYTF TGTGCCAGCAGCTCTCGTCAGGGGCCACGTTATGGCTACACCTTC
TRBD1 NA TRBJ1-1 TRBV28 CATTTGQLIPFF TGTGCCACCACTACGGGACAGCTGATACCTTTCTTT
NA many TRBJ2-5 TRBV6-2/TRBV6-3 CASSQGGVGTQYF TGTGCCAGCAGCCAGGGAGGAGTCGGGACCCAGTACTTC
NA few TRBJ2-5 TRBV7-9 CASSQSRGSQETQYF TGTGCCAGCAGCCAATCGAGGGGGTCCCAAGAGACCCAGTACTTC
NA NA TRBJ1-5 TRBV6-6 CASRDSSNQPQHF TGTGCCAGCAGGGACAGCAGCAATCAGCCCCAGCATTTT
NA few TRBJ2-3 TRBV5-6 CASSPIKEVGTDTQYF TGTGCCAGCAGCCCTATTAAGGAGGTGGGCACAGATACGCAGTATTTT
TRBD2 NA TRBJ2-1 TRBV20-1 CSARVQRGTSTAPEQFF TGCAGTGCTAGAGTACAGCGGGGAACATCCACCGCCCCAGAGCAGTTCTTC
TRBD1 NA TRBJ1-2 TRBV20-1 CSARDPGRTGEGYTF TGCAGTGCTAGAGATCCCGGCCGGACAGGGGAAGGGTACACCTTC
TRBD2 NA TRBJ2-3 TRBV12-3/TRBV12-4 CASSSTSGGRRADTQYF TGTGCCAGCAGTTCGACTAGCGGGGGGCGACGCGCAGATACGCAATATTTT
NA NA TRBJ1-6 TRBV7-2 CASSAPTGLGSPLHF TGTGCCAGCAGCGCGCCAACAGGGTTGGGCTCACCCCTCCACTTT
NA many TRBJ2-1 TRBV21-1 CASSPGLVYNEQFF TGTGCCAGCAGCCCCGGGTTAGTCTACAATGAGCAGTTCTTC
NA many TRBJ2-7 TRBV2 CASRIFYEQYF TGTGCCAGCAGGATTTTCTACGAGCAGTACTTC
NA many TRBJ2-7 TRBV19 CASIPKVLAYEQYF TGTGCCAGTATCCCGAAGGTACTCGCCTACGAGCAGTACTTC
NA few TRBJ1-2 TRBV13 CASSPRGTAYGYTF TGTGCCAGCAGCCCCCGGGGGACGGCTTATGGCTACACCTTC
NA once TRBJ2-5 TRBV9 CASSQEGGLQRQETQYF TGTGCCAGCAGCCAAGAAGGCGGACTTCAACGGCAGGAGACCCAGTACTTC
TRBD1 NA TRBJ2-2 TRBV6-1 CASTPLGTGGTGELFF TGTGCCAGCACCCCCTTAGGGACAGGGGGGACCGGGGAGCTGTTTTTT
NA few TRBJ1-1 TRBV3-1 CASSPQPGRRAFF TGTGCCAGCAGCCCACAACCCGGGCGGCGAGCTTTCTTT